The 14 T cell receptor beta chains in this list originate from one sample, sequenced in a study of T cell responses to AZD1222 COVID-19 vaccine. Measured with immunoSEQ multiplex PCR; TCRdb has only the in-frame clones, and not every one. The sample lists about 200,000 clones, about 93% seen once, with around 1% in the top ten. This material consisted of peripheral blood, taken 28 days after the second AZD1222 dose. Every receptor here comes from an adult who received the AZD1222 COVID-19 vaccine.

The rearrangement uses TRBV4-1 and TRBJ2-3; 8 positions match TRBD2. V was clipped by 4 bases and J by 5 bases; unmatched bases: 11. Germline V CDR1 and CDR2: MGHRA, YSYEKL. The CDR3 covers 16 residues. Written as DNA, the CDR3 is TGCGCCAGCAGCCTACTGGGTAGCGGGATCCAAGATACGCAGTATTTT. Its translation is CASSLLGSGIQDTQYF.

The rearrangement links TRBV10-3 to TRBJ1-5; no firm D call. The V gene lost 10 bases and the J gene lost 0 bases, with 13 bases spanning the gap. The CDR3 has 14 amino acids. CDR1 and CDR2 (germline): ENHRY, SYGVKD. CDR3 in amino acids: CATDRVNSNQPQHF. In DNA form, the CDR3 reads TGTGCCACCGACCGGGTAAATAGCAATCAGCCCCAGCATTTT.

The rearrangement links TRBV20-1 to TRBJ2-1, with a weak D call TRBD2 (6 bases). V gave up 5 bases and J gave up 4 bases, with 15 bases separating them. CDR1 is DFQATT and CDR2 is SNEGSKA in the germline V gene (reference sequence). The CDR3 runs to 14 residues. The CDR3 loop is CSAGGGFGYNEQFF. The CDR3 nucleotides are TGCAGTGCTGGTGGGGGGTTTGGATACAATGAGCAGTTCTTC.

V and J are TRBV2 and TRBJ1-1; TRBD1 is a possible D gene (5 bases). Germline V lookup: CDR1 SNHLY, CDR2 FYNNEI. V shed 2 bases and J shed 4 bases, with 14 bases lying between them. The CDR3 is 15 residues long. The CDR3 sequence is CASSEIWSGGTEAFF. As DNA, the CDR3 is TGTGCCAGCAGTGAAATATGGTCCGGGGGCACTGAAGCTTTCTTT.

This chain joins TRBV7-2 and TRBJ2-7, with unresolved D. V lost 0 bases and J 4 bases, leaving 7 bases between the germline ends. The CDR3 has 13 residues. The germline gives CDR1 SGHTA, CDR2 FQGNSA. This CDR3 reads CASSLANGYEQYF. CDR3 nucleotide sequence: TGTGCCAGCAGCTTAGCGAATGGATACGAGCAGTACTTC.

V and J are TRBV5-5 and TRBJ2-7, with D hard to call. CDR1 is SGHKS, CDR2 YYEKEE, per germline (reference sequence). The length of the CDR3 is 11 residues. V shed 5 bases and J shed 1 base, with 4 bases lying between them. CDR3 in DNA: TGTGCCAGCAGTCGTTCCTACGAGCAGTACTTC. Its translation: CASSRSYEQYF.

This chain uses TRBV9 with TRBJ1-1, with D possibly matching TRBD1 (6 bases). This CDR3 has 15 amino acids. V gave up 0 bases and J gave up 3 bases, with 12 bases separating them. Germline CDR1 and CDR2: SGDLS and YYNGEE. CDR3 protein: CASSVGGGRDTEAFF. The CDR3 nucleotides read TGTGCCAGCAGCGTAGGAGGGGGAAGGGACACTGAAGCTTTCTTT.

The chain recombines TRBV6-2 or TRBV6-3 with TRBJ2-5; D is ambiguous. CDR3 length equals 13 residues. Trimming shortened V by 3 bases and J by 1 base, and 6 bases separated the two germline ends. CDR1 is MNHEY and CDR2 is SVGEGT in the germline V gene. The CDR3 coding sequence is TGTGCCAGCAGTTATGACTCCCAAGAGACCCAGTACTTC. Amino acids: CASSYDSQETQYF.

V usage is TRBV6-5 and J usage is TRBJ1-1; D ambiguous. V was pared by 3 bases and J by 7 bases, with 12 bases between. The length of the CDR3 is 13 residues. Germline V lookup: CDR1 MNHEY, CDR2 SVGAGI. CDR3 sequence (DNA): TGTGCCAGCAGTTATGATAGAGGCGGTGAAGCTTTCTTT. It yields the protein CASSYDRGGEAFF.

The chain uses TRBV27 and TRBJ1-1, with 12 bases lining up with TRBD1. The CDR3 spans 15 residues. The ends lost 6 bases at V and 2 bases at J; junction bases unmatched: 4. The germline V gene encodes CDR1 MNHEY and CDR2 SMNVEV (reference sequence). The CDR3 DNA follows: TGTGCCAGCAGGGGGACAGGGGGCGGAAACACTGAAGCTTTCTTT. It translates to CASRGTGGGNTEAFF.

The chain is built from TRBV15 and TRBJ2-7; no reliable D call. There are 15 residues in the CDR3. V dropped 0 bases and J dropped 3 bases, with 12 bases sitting between them. CDR1 LNHNV and CDR2 YYDKDF come from the germline V gene (reference sequence). CDR3 nucleotides: TGTGCCACCAGCAGAGATTTATCAGGAATCTACGAGCAGTACTTC. It encodes CATSRDLSGIYEQYF.

The chain is built from TRBV10-3 and TRBJ2-2, with a tentative D call TRBD2 (6 bases). The CDR3 spans 15 residues. Germline values: CDR1 ENHRY, CDR2 SYGVKD. V was clipped by 11 bases and J by 4 bases, with 20 bases between them. The CDR3, as DNA: TGTGCCTCCGGGGCGGGGCCTGATACCACCGGGGAGCTGTTTTTT. Translating it yields CASGAGPDTTGELFF.

The V and J genes are TRBV10-2 and TRBJ1-2; D is undetermined. CDR3 length: 16 amino acids. Trimming left V 3 bases short and J 1 base short, with 15 bases between. The germline V gene encodes CDR1 WSHSY and CDR2 SAAADI. CDR3 loop: CASSDYSVGFNYGYTF. The DNA for the CDR3 is TGCGCCAGCAGTGACTACAGCGTTGGTTTTAACTATGGCTACACCTTC.

The J gene is TRBJ1-6, the V gene TRBV28; possible D gene TRBD1, 6 bases. Trimming stripped 1 base from V and 6 bases from J, with 10 bases between. Germline values: CDR1 MDHEN, CDR2 SYDVKM. The CDR3 contains 15 residues. CDR3 sequence (DNA): TGTGCCAGCAGTTTATCAGGGGCCCGTAATTCACCCCTCCACTTT. Translation gives CASSLSGARNSPLHF.